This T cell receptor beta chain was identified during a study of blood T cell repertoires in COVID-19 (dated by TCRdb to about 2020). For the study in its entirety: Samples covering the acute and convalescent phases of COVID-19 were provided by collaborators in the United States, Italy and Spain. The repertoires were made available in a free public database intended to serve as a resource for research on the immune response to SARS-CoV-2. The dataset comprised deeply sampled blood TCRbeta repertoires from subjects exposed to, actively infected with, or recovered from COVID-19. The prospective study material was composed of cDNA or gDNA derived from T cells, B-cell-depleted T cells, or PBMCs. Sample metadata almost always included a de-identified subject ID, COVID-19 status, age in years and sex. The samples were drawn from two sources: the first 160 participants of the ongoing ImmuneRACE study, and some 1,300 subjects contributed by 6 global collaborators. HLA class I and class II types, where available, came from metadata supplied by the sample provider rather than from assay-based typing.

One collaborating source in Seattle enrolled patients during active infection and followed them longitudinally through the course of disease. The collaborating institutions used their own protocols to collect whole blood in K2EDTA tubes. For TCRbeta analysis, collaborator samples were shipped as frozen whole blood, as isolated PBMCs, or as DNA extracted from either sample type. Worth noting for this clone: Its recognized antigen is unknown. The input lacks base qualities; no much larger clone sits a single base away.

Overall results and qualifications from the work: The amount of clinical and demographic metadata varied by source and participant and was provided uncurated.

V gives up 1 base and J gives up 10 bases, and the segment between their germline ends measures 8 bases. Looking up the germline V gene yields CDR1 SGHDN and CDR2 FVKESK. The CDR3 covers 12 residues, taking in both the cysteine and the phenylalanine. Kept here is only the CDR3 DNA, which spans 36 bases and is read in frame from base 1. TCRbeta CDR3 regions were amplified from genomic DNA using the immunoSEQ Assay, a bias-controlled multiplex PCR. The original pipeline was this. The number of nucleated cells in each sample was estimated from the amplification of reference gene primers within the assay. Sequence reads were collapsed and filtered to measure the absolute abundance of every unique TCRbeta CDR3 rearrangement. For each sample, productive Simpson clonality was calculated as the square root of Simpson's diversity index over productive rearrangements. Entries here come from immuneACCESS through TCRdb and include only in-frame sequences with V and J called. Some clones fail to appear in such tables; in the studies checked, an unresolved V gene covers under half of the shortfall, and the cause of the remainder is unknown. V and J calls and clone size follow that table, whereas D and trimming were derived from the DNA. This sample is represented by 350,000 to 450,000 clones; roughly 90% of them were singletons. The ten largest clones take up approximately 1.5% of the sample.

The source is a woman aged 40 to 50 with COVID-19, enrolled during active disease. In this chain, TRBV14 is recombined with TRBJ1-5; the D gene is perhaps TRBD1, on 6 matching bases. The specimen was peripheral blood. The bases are TGTGCCAGCAGCCAAGCTGGGGGCCCCCAGCATTTT. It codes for CASSQAGGPQHF.